This T cell receptor beta chain was sequenced during a study of shared T cell receptors in the human thymus. Data came from immunoSEQ multiplex PCR; TCRdb stores just in-frame clones and leaves some out. In the table there are 450,000 to 650,000 clones, about 80% of which are singletons. Germline CDR1 reads MDHEN; CDR2 reads SYDVKM. V gave up 7 bases and J gave up 0 bases; unmatched junction bases: 8. The CDR3 extends over 15 amino acids. The same data also contributed to another study, on human thymus T cells. Turning to that study: Congenital heart defects were the reason for the corrective surgery that the donors, healthy Finnish infants, were having. Thymic material originated from resections removed in the course of corrective heart surgery. Across thymic and blood repertoires, the usage of V and J genes appeared to be biased. Overlap was high between thymic repertoires from unrelated individuals, as reported in related research.

The sequenced sample consisted of thymocytes. The V and J genes are TRBV28 and TRBJ2-5; 7 bases map to TRBD2. The source is a boy under two years old with a congenital heart defect. The CDR3 DNA sequence: TGTGCCAGCACCGACGGGCTAGCGGACCAAGAGACCCAGTACTTC. It codes for CASTDGLADQETQYF.